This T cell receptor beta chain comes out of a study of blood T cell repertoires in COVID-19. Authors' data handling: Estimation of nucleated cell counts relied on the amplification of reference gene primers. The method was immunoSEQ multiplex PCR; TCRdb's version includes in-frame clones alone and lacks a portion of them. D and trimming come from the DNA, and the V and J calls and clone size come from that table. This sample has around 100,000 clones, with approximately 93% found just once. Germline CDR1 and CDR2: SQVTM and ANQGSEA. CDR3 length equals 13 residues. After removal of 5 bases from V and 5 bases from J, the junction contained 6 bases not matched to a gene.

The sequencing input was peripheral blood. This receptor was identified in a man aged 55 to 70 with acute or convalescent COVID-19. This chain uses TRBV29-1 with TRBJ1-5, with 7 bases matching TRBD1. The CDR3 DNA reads TGCAGCGTTTCAGGACAGGTGGATCAGCCCCAGCATTTT. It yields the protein CSVSGQVDQPQHF.